This T cell receptor (beta chain) was identified in a study of control samples from healthy donors and cancer patients. Repertoires were generated with immunoSEQ multiplex PCR, while TCRdb's copy carries only in-frame clones and drops some. The sample lists around 27,000 clones, 65% to 90% seen once, with less than 8% in the top ten. With 4 bases removed from V and 10 bases from J, the gap between germline ends came to 11 bases. The CDR3 contains 11 residues. Germline lookup yields CDR1 SGHDT and CDR2 YYEEEE. The sample comprised PBMCs. This sequence originates from a woman aged 55-69 years with head and neck cancer. This rearrangement joins TRBV5-6 to TRBJ1-1, with D possibly TRBD1 on 6 matching bases. CDR3 protein: CASSTGTRAFF. The CDR3 nucleotides read TGTGCCAGCAGCACCGGGACAAGAGCTTTCTTT.